A single sample is the source of the 25 T cell receptor beta chains below, sequenced in a study of OX40 agonist ivuxolimab in advanced cancers. Sequencing was performed with immunoSEQ multiplex PCR; in TCRdb, only in-frame clones are kept and a portion is missing. The sample holds about 63,000 clones, approximately 91% seen once. The material sequenced was CD4+ or CD8+ T cells sorted from blood, taken in a trial of the OX40 agonist ivuxolimab. Source of these receptors: an adult with an advanced solid tumor such as melanoma, head and neck, liver or kidney cancer.

This chain joins TRBV5-4 and TRBJ2-6; TRBD2 matches 14 bases. The CDR3 has 17 residues. The V gene's germline CDR1 is SGHNT and CDR2 YYREEE (reference sequence). Written as DNA, the CDR3 is TGTGCAGGGGGACTAGCGGGAGCAGGAGGTGGGGCCAACGTCCTGACTTTC. This codes for CAGGLAGAGGGANVLTF. Full variable domain (outside the CDR3, taken from reference TRBV5-4 and TRBJ2-6): ETGVTQSPTHLIKTRGQQVTLRCSSQSGHNTVSWYQQALGQGPQFIFQYYREEENGRGNFPPRFSGLQFPNYSSELNVNALELDDSALYLCAGGLAGAGGGANVLTFGAGSRLTVL.

The rearrangement uses TRBV5-1 and TRBJ2-5, with unresolved D. Deletions cut 0 bases from V and 7 bases from J, with 16 bases between. The CDR3 has 15 residues. The V gene's germline CDR1 is SGHRS and CDR2 YFSETQ. As DNA, the CDR3 is TGCGCCAGCAGCTTGGTACTTCAAGGTGGATCGACCCAGTACTTC. Its protein product is CASSLVLQGGSTQYF.

The rearrangement links TRBV21-1 to TRBJ1-3; the table's D gene call, TRBD1, was not cross checked with the DNA. TRBV21-1 is a pseudogene locus. The CDR3 is made up of 17 amino acids. The CDR3 protein is CASQDRVLVFSGNTIYF. The CDR3 nucleotides read TGTGCCAGCCAGGACAGGGTCTTAGTTTTCTCTGGAAACACCATATATTTT.

The V and J genes are TRBV28 and TRBJ2-3; D gene unclear. The CDR3 contains 12 residues. Trimming removed 2 bases from V and 7 bases from J, with 7 bases in between. In germline, CDR1 is MDHEN, CDR2 SYDVKM. DNA for the CDR3: TGTGCCAGCAGTTTAGAGATTCATACGCAGTATTTT. Translation gives CASSLEIHTQYF.

V usage is TRBV28 and J usage is TRBJ2-1, with 11 bases identical to TRBD2. This CDR3 is built from 18 residues. Germline CDR1 and CDR2: MDHEN and SYDVKM. With V trimmed by 4 bases and J by 5 bases, 13 bases remained unmatched. The CDR3 coding sequence is TGTGCCAGCAGTTACTACCTTAACCCTAGCGGGAGGAACAATGAGCAGTTCTTC. It yields the protein CASSYYLNPSGRNNEQFF.

The V and J genes are TRBV19 and TRBJ2-3; D ambiguous. There are 18 residues in the CDR3. Trimming stripped 3 bases from V and 0 bases from J, with 19 bases between. Germline V gene data show CDR1 as LNHDA and CDR2 as SQIVND (reference sequence). In nucleotides, the CDR3 is TGTGCCAGTAGTATGTCAGGTCGGCGAGGCTTTAGCACAGATACGCAGTATTTT. Translating gives CASSMSGRRGFSTDTQYF.

CDR3 nucleotide sequence: TGTGCCAGCAGTCTGAAACTTAGGGGGAACACAGATACGCAGTATTTT. This codes for CASSLKLRGNTDTQYF. The chain employs TRBV27 and TRBJ2-3; a possible D gene is TRBD1 (6 bases). V was pared by 5 bases and J by 2 bases, with 17 bases between. Germline CDR1 MNHEY, CDR2 SMNVEV (reference sequence). The CDR3 is 16 residues long.

J is TRBJ2-6 and V is TRBV5-1; D uncertain. The CDR3 sequence is 16 residues long. The V end was cut by 3 bases, the J end by 2 bases, with 12 bases between. Germline-derived CDR1 and CDR2 are SGHRS and YFSETQ. CDR3: CASSSDGVAGANVLTF. CDR3 DNA sequence: TGCGCCAGCAGCTCTGATGGGGTAGCTGGGGCCAACGTCCTGACTTTC.

This clone was recorded once. V and J are TRBV7-2 and TRBJ2-4; D is unclear. This CDR3 region has 16 residues. Trimming shortened V by 1 base and J by 4 bases, and 14 bases separated the two germline ends. The germline V gene encodes CDR1 SGHTA and CDR2 FQGNSA. This chain's CDR3 is CASSLEYGRPKNIQYF. As DNA, the CDR3 is TGTGCCAGCAGCTTAGAATATGGCAGGCCGAAAAACATTCAGTACTTC.

The rearrangement joins TRBV5-1 to TRBJ2-1, with D tentatively TRBD1 or TRBD2 (8 bases each). This CDR3 comprises 15 residues. Per the germline V gene, CDR1 is SGHRS and CDR2 is YFSETQ. V was pared by 2 bases and J by 7 bases, with 16 bases between. As DNA, the CDR3 is TGCGCCAGCAGCTTTTGGACAGGGACTAGGAATGAGCAGTTCTTC. Translated, it gives CASSFWTGTRNEQFF.

This rearrangement joins TRBV6-1 to TRBJ2-5; D not resolved. Deletions cut 2 bases from V and 1 base from J, with 8 bases between. Germline V gives CDR1 MNHNS, CDR2 SASEGT. The CDR3 is 14 residues long. The CDR3 DNA sequence: TGTGCCAGCAGTGAATTGTACTTCCAAGAGACCCAGTACTTC. Its protein is CASSELYFQETQYF.

The chain couples TRBV2 to TRBJ1-4, with a weak D call TRBD1 (6 bases). The germline gives CDR1 SNHLY, CDR2 FYNNEI. V was pared by 4 bases and J by 4 bases, with 16 bases between. CDR3 length: 16 amino acids. Written as DNA, the CDR3 is TGTGCCAGCAGTGGAAAATCAGGACAGCGTAATGAAAAACTGTTTTTT. Amino acid sequence: CASSGKSGQRNEKLFF.

The V and J genes are TRBV19 and TRBJ1-4, with unresolved D. CDR3 length: 14 residues. CDR1 and CDR2 from the germline V gene are LNHDA and SQIVND (reference sequence). V lost 5 bases and J lost 8, with 15 bases in between. CDR3 coding DNA: TGTGCCAGTAGTCCGGCGGGCGACGGGGAAAAACTGTTTTTT. This codes for CASSPAGDGEKLFF.

This rearrangement joins TRBV28 to TRBJ1-5; D is unresolved. The V gene's germline CDR1 is MDHEN and CDR2 SYDVKM. V was shortened by 7 bases and J by 2 bases, with 15 bases between the two germline ends. The CDR3 consists of 15 residues. The CDR3 sequence: CASIDPLRGNQPQHF. The CDR3 nucleotides read TGTGCCAGCATAGACCCCCTCAGAGGCAATCAGCCCCAGCATTTT.

V usage is TRBV6-6 and J usage is TRBJ1-5; D is possibly TRBD1 (6 bases). Between the trimmed V and J ends, which lost 6 bases and 7 bases, there was a span of 16 bases. Germline-derived CDR1 and CDR2 are MNHNY and SVGAGI (reference sequence). The CDR3 totals 14 residues. CDR3 in amino acids: CASRYAQGLQPQHF. In DNA, the CDR3 is TGTGCCAGCAGGTACGCACAGGGTTTGCAGCCCCAGCATTTT.

This rearrangement joins TRBV5-1 to TRBJ1-5, with D possibly being TRBD1 (5 bases). Germline assignment: CDR1 SGHRS and CDR2 YFSETQ. V was cut by 0 bases and J by 9 bases, with 13 bases left in between. The CDR3 has 14 residues. The CDR3 DNA sequence: TGCGCCAGCAGCTTGGCCGACGGGGGTCGGCCCCAGCATTTT. Protein product: CASSLADGGRPQHF.

V is TRBV5-1 and J is TRBJ1-2; D perhaps matches TRBD1 (6 bases). Trimming removed 0 bases from V and 6 bases from J, with 9 bases in between. Germline CDR1 SGHRS, CDR2 YFSETQ. CDR3 size: 13 residues. CDR3 DNA: TGCGCCAGCAGCTTGGCCGGGGGCAATGGCTACACCTTC. As protein: CASSLAGGNGYTF.

This chain joins TRBV7-2 and TRBJ2-3; 15 bases fit TRBD2. CDR3 length: 16 residues. V shed 4 bases and J 4 bases; nucleotides not matched to a gene: 3. Germline CDR1 and CDR2: SGHTA and FQGNSA. The CDR3 nucleotides are TGTGCCAGCAGCTGGGGACTAGCGGGAGGTGCAGATACGCAGTATTTT. Residues: CASSWGLAGGADTQYF.

The chain has TRBV7-2 and TRBJ2-1; 8 bases align to TRBD2. This CDR3 contains 15 residues. V dropped 5 bases and J dropped 7; count of bases not matched to a gene: 10. Germline V gene data show CDR1 as SGHTA and CDR2 as FQGNSA. The CDR3 nucleotides are TGTGCCAGCAGCGCCCATAGCGGGAAAGAGAATGAGCAGTTCTTC. Translating gives CASSAHSGKENEQFF.

The V and J genes are TRBV11-2 and TRBJ2-2; D may be TRBD1 or TRBD2 (5 bases each). The CDR3 has 15 residues. Trimming removed 3 bases at V and 9 bases at J, with 17 bases between. Germline CDR1 and CDR2: SGHAT and FQNNGV. In DNA, the CDR3 is TGTGCCAGCAGCTTGGGGACCCAATACCGGAGGGAGCTGTTTTTT. Protein sequence: CASSLGTQYRRELFF.

This clone was observed a few times. The V and J genes are TRBV29-1 and TRBJ1-2; TRBD1 is a possible D gene (6 bases). Germline CDR1 and CDR2: SQVTM and ANQGSEA. The CDR3 runs 16 residues. V shed 3 bases and J shed 1 base, with 18 bases lying between them. The DNA of the CDR3 is TGCAGCGTTGATGTCGGGGGCCGGGGGGATAACTATGGCTACACCTTC. As protein: CSVDVGGRGDNYGYTF.

This chain connects TRBV7-2 to TRBJ1-1; D gene ambiguous. Germline V gene data show CDR1 as SGHTA and CDR2 as FQGNSA. Trimming cost V 5 bases and J 11 bases, with 15 bases left between them. CDR3 length: 12 residues. CDR3 bases: TGTGCCAGCAGCCTACTCCGCGTAGAGGCTTTCTTT. This codes for CASSLLRVEAFF.

The rearrangement uses TRBV2 and TRBJ2-3; D possibly corresponds to TRBD1 (5 bases). This CDR3 contains 15 residues. V was trimmed by 1 base and J by 7 bases, leaving 15 bases between them. Germline CDR1 and CDR2: SNHLY and FYNNEI. DNA of the CDR3: TGTGCCAGCAGTGAAGAGGGGTTGGGGTCTAATACGCAGTATTTT. Protein product: CASSEEGLGSNTQYF.

A few counts support this clone. The genes are TRBV2 and TRBJ2-4, with 14 bases matching TRBD2. The germline gives CDR1 SNHLY, CDR2 FYNNEI. The CDR3 is made up of 13 amino acids. V was pared by 4 bases and J by 16 bases, with 6 bases of the junction left unmatched. The chain's CDR3 is CASSAPGLAGVYF. The CDR3 DNA sequence: TGTGCCAGCAGTGCCCCGGGACTAGCGGGAGTATACTTC. The complete variable domain, with remaining parts taken from reference TRBV2 and TRBJ2-4, reads EPEVTQTPSHQVTQMGQEVILRCVPISNHLYFYWYRQILGQKVEFLVSFYNNEISEKSEIFDDQFSVERPDGSNFTLKIRSTKLEDSAMYFCASSAPGLAGVYFGAGTRLSVL.

The rearrangement links TRBV9 to TRBJ2-5; D possibly uses TRBD1 or TRBD2 (5 bases each). The CDR3 length is 15 residues. Per germline, CDR1 SGDLS and CDR2 YYNGEE. Trimming shortened V by 0 bases and J by 7 bases, and 16 bases separated the two germline ends. CDR3 nucleotides: TGTGCCAGCAGCGTAGATCGAGAGGGGCGGGCGACCCAGTACTTC. Translating gives CASSVDREGRATQYF.